This T cell receptor beta chain emerged from a study of blood T cell repertoires in COVID-19. Whole-study context: The samples span acute and convalescent COVID-19 from the United States, Italy and Spain. PBMCs, B-cell-depleted T cells, or T cells were the source of the cDNA or gDNA that made up the material.

Germline CDR1 SGHVS, CDR2 FNYEAQ. J was trimmed by 7 bases and V by 5 bases; bases with no gene match: 7. The CDR3 has 15 amino acids. Per the original data handling: From reference gene primer amplification, estimates of nucleated cell counts were derived. The assay was immunoSEQ multiplex PCR, and TCRdb's table has in-frame clones only and misses some. The V and J calls and clone size come from that table; D and trimming were worked out from the DNA. The sample carries roughly 35,000 clones, more than 70% recorded once. This clone was seen once. Sequenced material: peripheral blood. The chain couples TRBV7-6 to TRBJ2-1; 11 bases agree with TRBD2. This clonotype originated in a human donor in a cohort sampled during active COVID-19. The CDR3 DNA follows: TGTGCCAGCAGCCTCGGGACTAGCGGACCAAATGAGCAGTTCTTC. It yields the protein CASSLGTSGPNEQFF.